This T cell receptor beta chain was retrieved from a study of blood T cell repertoires in COVID-19. Study at large: The analysed material was cDNA or gDNA that came from T cells, B-cell-depleted T cells, or PBMCs.

V was clipped by 6 bases and J by 0 bases, with 9 bases between them. The CDR3 is made up of 14 amino acids. Per germline, CDR1 KGHSH and CDR2 LQKENI. In the original analysis: Estimated nucleated cell counts came from reference gene primer amplification. Measured with immunoSEQ multiplex PCR; TCRdb has only the in-frame clones, and not every one. That table gives V, J and clone size, and the DNA gave D and trimming. This sample has approximately 65,000 clones, with around 93% found just once. The sequencing input was peripheral blood. This clonotype originated in a man between 65 and 85 years old with active COVID-19. V usage is TRBV18 and J usage is TRBJ1-3; no reliable D call. The CDR3 DNA reads TGTGCCAGCTCGCCTCAGGACTCTGGAAACACCATATATTTT. Translated: CASSPQDSGNTIYF.